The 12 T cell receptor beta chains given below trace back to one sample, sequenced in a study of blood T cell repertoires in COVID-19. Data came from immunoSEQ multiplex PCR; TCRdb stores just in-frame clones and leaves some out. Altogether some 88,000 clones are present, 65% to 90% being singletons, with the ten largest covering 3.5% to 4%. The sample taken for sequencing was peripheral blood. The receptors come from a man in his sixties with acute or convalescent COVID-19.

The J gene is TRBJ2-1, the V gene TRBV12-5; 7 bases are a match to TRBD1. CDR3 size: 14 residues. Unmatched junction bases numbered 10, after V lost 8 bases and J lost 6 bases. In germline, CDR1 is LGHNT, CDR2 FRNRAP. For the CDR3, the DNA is TGTGCTAGTTCCCCAAGGGGGCTGAGCAATGAGCAGTTCTTC. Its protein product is CASSPRGLSNEQFF.

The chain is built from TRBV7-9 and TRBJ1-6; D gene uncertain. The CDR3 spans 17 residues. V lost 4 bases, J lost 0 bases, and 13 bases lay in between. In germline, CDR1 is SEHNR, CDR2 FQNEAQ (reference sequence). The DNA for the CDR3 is TGTGCCAGCAGCTCAATTACAGACGGCTCCTATAATTCACCCCTCCACTTT. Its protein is CASSSITDGSYNSPLHF.

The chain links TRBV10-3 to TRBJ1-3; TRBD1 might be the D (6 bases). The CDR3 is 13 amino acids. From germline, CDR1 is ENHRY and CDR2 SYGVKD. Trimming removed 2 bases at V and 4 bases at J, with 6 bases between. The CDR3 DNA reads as TGTGCCATCAGTGAGGGACAGGGAAACACCATATATTTT. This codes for CAISEGQGNTIYF.

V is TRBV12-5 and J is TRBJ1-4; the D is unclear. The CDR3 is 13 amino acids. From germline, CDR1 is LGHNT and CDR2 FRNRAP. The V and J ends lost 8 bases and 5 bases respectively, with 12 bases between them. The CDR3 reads CASRNPKNEKLFF. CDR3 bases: TGTGCTAGTCGCAACCCTAAGAATGAAAAACTGTTTTTT.

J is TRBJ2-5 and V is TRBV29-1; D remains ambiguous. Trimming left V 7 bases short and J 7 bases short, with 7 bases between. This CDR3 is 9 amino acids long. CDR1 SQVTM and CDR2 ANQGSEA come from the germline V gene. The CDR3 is CSGVMTQYF. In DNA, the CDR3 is TGCAGCGGAGTGATGACCCAGTACTTC.

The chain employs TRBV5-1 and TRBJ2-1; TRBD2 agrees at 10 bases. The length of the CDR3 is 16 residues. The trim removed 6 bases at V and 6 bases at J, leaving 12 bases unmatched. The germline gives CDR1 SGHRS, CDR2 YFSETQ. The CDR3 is CASMAITGLASNEQFF. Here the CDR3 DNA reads TGCGCCAGCATGGCGATAACGGGACTAGCGTCCAATGAGCAGTTCTTC.

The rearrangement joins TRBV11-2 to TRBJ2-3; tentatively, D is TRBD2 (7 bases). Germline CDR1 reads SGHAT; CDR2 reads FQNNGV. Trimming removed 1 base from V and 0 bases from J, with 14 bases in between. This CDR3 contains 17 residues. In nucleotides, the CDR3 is TGTGCCAGCAGCTTAGTAGGGGGGGGCGCTAGCACAGATACGCAGTATTTT. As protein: CASSLVGGGASTDTQYF. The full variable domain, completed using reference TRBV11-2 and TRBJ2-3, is EAGVAQSPRYKIIEKRQSVAFWCNPISGHATLYWYQQILGQGPKLLIQFQNNGVVDDSQLPKDRFSAERLKGVDSTLKIQPAKLEDSAVYLCASSLVGGGASTDTQYFGPGTRLTVL.

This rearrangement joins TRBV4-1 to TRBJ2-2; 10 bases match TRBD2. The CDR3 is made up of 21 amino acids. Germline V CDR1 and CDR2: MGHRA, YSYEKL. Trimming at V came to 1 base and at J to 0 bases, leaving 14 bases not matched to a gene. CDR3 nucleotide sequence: TGCGCCAGCAGCCAAGCCCTTCGATGGGTAGCGGGGGGACCGAACACCGGGGAGCTGTTTTTT. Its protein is CASSQALRWVAGGPNTGELFF.

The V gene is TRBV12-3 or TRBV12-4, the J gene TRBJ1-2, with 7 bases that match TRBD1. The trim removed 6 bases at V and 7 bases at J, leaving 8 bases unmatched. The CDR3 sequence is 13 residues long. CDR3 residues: CASSRGQPPGYTF. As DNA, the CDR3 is TGTGCCAGCAGCAGGGGACAGCCGCCTGGCTACACCTTC.

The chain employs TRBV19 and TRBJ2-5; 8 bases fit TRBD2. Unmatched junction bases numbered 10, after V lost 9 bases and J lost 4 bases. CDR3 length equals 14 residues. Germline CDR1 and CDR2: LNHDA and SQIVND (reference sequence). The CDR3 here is CASSQGAGGETQYF. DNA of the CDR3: TGTGCCAGCAGTCAGGGCGCGGGGGGAGAGACCCAGTACTTC.

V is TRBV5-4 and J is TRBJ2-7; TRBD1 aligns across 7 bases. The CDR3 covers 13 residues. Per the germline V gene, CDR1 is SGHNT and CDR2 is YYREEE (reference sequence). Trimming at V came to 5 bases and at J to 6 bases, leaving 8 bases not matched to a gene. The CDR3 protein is CASSSQGQTEQYF. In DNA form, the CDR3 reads TGTGCCAGCAGTTCACAGGGACAGACCGAGCAGTACTTC.

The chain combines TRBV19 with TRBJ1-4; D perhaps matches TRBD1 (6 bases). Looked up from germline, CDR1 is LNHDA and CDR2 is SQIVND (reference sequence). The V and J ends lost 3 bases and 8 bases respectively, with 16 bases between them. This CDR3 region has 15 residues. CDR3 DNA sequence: TGTGCCAGTAGTATGACGGAGACAGGCCCCGAAAAACTGTTTTTT. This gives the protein CASSMTETGPEKLFF.